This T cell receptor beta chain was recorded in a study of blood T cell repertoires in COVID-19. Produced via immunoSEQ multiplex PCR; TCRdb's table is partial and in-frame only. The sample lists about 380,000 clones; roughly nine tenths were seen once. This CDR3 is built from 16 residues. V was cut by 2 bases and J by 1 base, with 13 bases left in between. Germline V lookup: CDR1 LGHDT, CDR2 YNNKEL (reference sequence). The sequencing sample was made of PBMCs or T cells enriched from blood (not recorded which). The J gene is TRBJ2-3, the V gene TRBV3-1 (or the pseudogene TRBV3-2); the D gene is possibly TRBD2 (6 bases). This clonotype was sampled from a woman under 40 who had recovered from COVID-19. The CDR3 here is CASSQPGVRGTDTQYF. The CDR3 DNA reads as TGTGCCAGCAGCCAACCGGGAGTGAGAGGCACAGATACGCAGTATTTT.